The clone carrying this TCR beta chain has ten or more counts. TCRdb ran MiXCR on the 5' RACE reads and lists one entry per CDR3 protein. The top ten hold 2.5% to 3.5% of the sample, which has 550,000 to 700,000 distinct CDR3 sequences, over 8.5% seen once. The data originate from a study of identical twins. Trimming removed 5 bases from V and 2 bases from J, with 13 bases in between. The germline gives CDR1 SQVTM, CDR2 ANQGSEA. This CDR3 spans 13 amino acids. This same sample was also taken into another study, of yellow fever vaccine responses in identical twins.

This clonotype was obtained from a woman aged 18-29 years in good health. The genes are TRBV29-1 and TRBJ2-7; D possibly corresponds to TRBD1 (6 bases). The sequenced sample consisted of PBMCs. As DNA, the CDR3 is TGCAGCGTTCTTTGGACAGACACCTACGAGCAGTACTTC. Its protein product is CSVLWTDTYEQYF.